These T cell receptor beta chains were read from a single sample in a study of cytomegalovirus exposure and HLA in healthy donors. Sequencing used immunoSEQ multiplex PCR; TCRdb keeps in-frame clones, though not all of them. This table holds roughly 77,000 clones, under 80% found once. Material: PBMCs. The origin of the receptors is a woman aged 45-59 years in good health and CMV-seropositive. CDR3s include the opening cysteine and the closing phenylalanine or tryptophan. The D gene is left open where the match is weak. Only part of the rows carry a size: once, few, many, or a class if the clone is expanded.

>TRBJ1-1|TRBV19|NA|medium-sized
TGTGCCAGTAGTCCAGGCCAAACTGAAGCTTTCTTT
CASSPGQTEAFF
>TRBJ2-5|TRBV28|TRBD1|once
TGTGCCAGCAGTTTATCTCGGACAGGGGCTTTAGGAGAGACCCAGTACTTC
CASSLSRTGALGETQYF
>TRBJ1-5|TRBV11-3|NA|NA
TGTGCTCCTTCCCCCAGGGTCGGCAATCAGCCCCAGCATTTT
CAPSPRVGNQPQHF
>TRBJ1-4|TRBV28|TRBD1|NA
TGTGCCAGCAGTCTCGACAGGGGGCGTGAAAAACTGTTTTTT
CASSLDRGREKLFF
>TRBJ2-7|TRBV11-3|NA|NA
TGTGCCAGCAGCTTAGATTCTAGCTACGAGCAGTACTTC
CASSLDSSYEQYF
>TRBJ2-3|TRBV6-6|TRBD1|few
TGTGCCAGCAGCCCCGACTCGGACAGGGGGTGGTCTACGCAGTATTTT
CASSPDSDRGWSTQYF
>TRBJ2-7|TRBV7-2|NA|few
TGTGCCAGCAGCGTCGACAGAATCTCCTACGAGCAGTACTTC
CASSVDRISYEQYF
>TRBJ2-7|TRBV7-9|TRBD2|NA
TGTGCCAGCAGCCCTGTAGCGGGAACTACCTACGAGCAGTACTTC
CASSPVAGTTYEQYF
>TRBJ2-2|TRBV5-1|NA|NA
TGCGCCAGCAGCGCTACTTGGGGGGAGCTGTTTTTT
CASSATWGELFF
>TRBJ2-2|TRBV7-3|NA|NA
TGTGCCAGCACCTTGACCTTGAGCAGGGTGGACGCCGGGGAGCTGTTTTTT
CASTLTLSRVDAGELFF
>TRBJ1-4|TRBV2|TRBD1|NA
TGTGCCAGCAGTGAAGCGGGACAGGGAAGAGGGGAAAAACTGTTTTTT
CASSEAGQGRGEKLFF
>TRBJ2-1|TRBV14|TRBD1|NA
TGTGCCAGCAGCCAATTTTTCGGGACAGGGTCTTATGAGCAGTTCTTC
CASSQFFGTGSYEQFF
>TRBJ2-3|TRBV5-6|NA|NA
TGTGCCAGCAGCCGGACACTCACAGATACGCAGTATTTT
CASSRTLTDTQYF
>TRBJ1-1|TRBV28|TRBD1|NA
TGTGCCAGCAGTTTAACAGGGGACGCTGAAGCTTTCTTT
CASSLTGDAEAFF
>TRBJ1-3|TRBV2|NA|NA
TGTGCCAGCAGCACAGATACTGGAAACACCATATATTTT
CASSTDTGNTIYF
>TRBJ2-5|TRBV7-3|TRBD2|once
TGTGCCAGCAGCTTGGGGGGGTCCCAAGAGACCCAGTACTTC
CASSLGGSQETQYF
>TRBJ1-2|TRBV11-2|NA|NA
TGTGCCAGCAGTCGGTGGGGGGGTGGCTACACCTTC
CASSRWGGGYTF
>TRBJ2-6|TRBV27|TRBD1|NA
TGTGCCAGCGGACAGGGGGCGCAACTCTCTGGGGCCAACGTCCTGACTTTC
CASGQGAQLSGANVLTF
>TRBJ2-1|TRBV5-1|TRBD2|NA
TGCGCCAGCAGTGGGATTAGCGGGGGGCCCTCTTCATTTTGGTCCTACAATGAGCAGTTCTTC
CASSGISGGPSSFWSYNEQFF
>TRBJ1-2|TRBV18|NA|few
TGTGCCAGCTCACCATTGGCAGGAAGTGGCTACACCTTC
CASSPLAGSGYTF
>TRBJ1-2|TRBV7-9|TRBD1|few
TGTGCCAGCAGATCCGGGACAGACTATGGCTACACCTTC
CASRSGTDYGYTF
>TRBJ1-3|TRBV18|NA|NA
TGTGCCAGCTCACCACCGAGCCAGGGGACGATTGGAAACACCATATATTTT
CASSPPSQGTIGNTIYF
>TRBJ1-1|TRBV4-2|NA|NA
TGTGCCAGCAGCCAAGATCCGGGCAGGGTGAACACTGAAGCTTTCTTT
CASSQDPGRVNTEAFF
>TRBJ2-2|TRBV9|NA|NA
TGTGCCAGCAGCCCCAGTCCCGGGGAGCTGTTTTTT
CASSPSPGELFF
>TRBJ1-3|TRBV7-8|NA|NA
TGTGCCAGCAGCCCCCTCTTAAAGCCTGGAAACACCATATATTTT
CASSPLLKPGNTIYF
>TRBJ1-2|TRBV28|NA|NA
TGTGCCAGCAGTTTATGGGCCCGGCGGACAGCTAACTATGGCTACACCTTC
CASSLWARRTANYGYTF
>TRBJ1-1|TRBV28|NA|once
TGTGCCAGCAGTCCGGAGGTCGGAGGGGAAATGAACACTGAAGCTTTCTTT
CASSPEVGGEMNTEAFF
>TRBJ2-3|TRBV9|TRBD2|NA
TGTGCCAGCAGCGCAGAAATAGCGGGGGAAAAGGATACGCAGTATTTT
CASSAEIAGEKDTQYF
>TRBJ2-5|TRBV5-6|NA|NA
TGTGCCAGCAGCTTTTGGAATAGAGGGGAGACCCAGTACTTC
CASSFWNRGETQYF
>TRBJ2-1|TRBV2|TRBD1|NA
TGTGCCAGCAGTGAAGGGACAGGGGGCAACAATGAGCAGTTCTTC
CASSEGTGGNNEQFF
>TRBJ1-4|TRBV23-1|NA|NA
TGCGCCAGCAGTCAATACGGCGCGGTGAGAAGAGCTAATGAAAAACTGTTTTTT
CASSQYGAVRRANEKLFF
>TRBJ2-7|TRBV11-2|TRBD1|NA
TGTGCCAGCAGCTTAAGGCCCGGGACAGGGGTTTACGAGCAGTACTTC
CASSLRPGTGVYEQYF
>TRBJ1-5|TRBV2|NA|NA
TGTGCCAGCAGTTCCCAGGGGAGCTGGCAGCCCCAGCATTTT
CASSSQGSWQPQHF
>TRBJ1-2|TRBV25-1|TRBD1|NA
TGTGCCAGCAGTGAACTTGATACAGGGGTAAACTATGGCTACACCTTC
CASSELDTGVNYGYTF
>TRBJ1-3|TRBV5-8|NA|once
TGTGCCAGCAGCTTGGACAGGGCGAGCTCTGGAAACACCATATATTTT
CASSLDRASSGNTIYF
>TRBJ2-2|TRBV9|NA|NA
TGTGCCAGCAGCGTGGATCAGGGGACCGGGGAGCTGTTTTTT
CASSVDQGTGELFF
>TRBJ2-1|TRBV7-3|NA|NA
TGTGCCAGCAGCTTAACCGCAACAGGGTTCGATGAGCAGTTCTTC
CASSLTATGFDEQFF
>TRBJ1-5|TRBV10-3|NA|NA
TGTGCCATCCGAGGGGAGGCTCAGCCCCAGCATTTT
CAIRGEAQPQHF
>TRBJ1-6|TRBV21-1|NA|NA
TGTGCCAGCAAGGGTGGGGACAGGGAGTATTCACCCCTCCACTTT
CASKGGDREYSPLHF
>TRBJ2-5|TRBV14|TRBD1|NA
TGTGCCAGCAGCCAGCCGGGACAGGGGACGGAGACCCAGTACTTC
CASSQPGQGTETQYF
>TRBJ1-6|TRBV19|NA|NA
TGTGCCAGTAGTACCACTACTCCGAATTCACCCCTCCACTTT
CASSTTTPNSPLHF
>TRBJ1-1|TRBV7-9|NA|few
TGTGCCAGCAGCTTAGACAGGGCGGCCACTGAAGCTTTCTTT
CASSLDRAATEAFF
>TRBJ2-1|TRBV4-2|TRBD2|NA
TGTGCCAGCAGCCAAGAAGGATTCGCTAGCGGGGGCCTATACAATGAGCAGTTCTTC
CASSQEGFASGGLYNEQFF
>TRBJ2-7|TRBV11-2|TRBD2|NA
TGTGCCAGCAGCCCGGGACTAGCGACCTACGAGCAGTACTTC
CASSPGLATYEQYF
>TRBJ1-5|TRBV11-2|NA|once
TGTGCCAGCAGCTTAGGGACAGCTCAGAATCAGCCCCAGCATTTT
CASSLGTAQNQPQHF
>TRBJ1-1|TRBV7-3|TRBD1|NA
TGTGCCAGCAGCCCAGGGGGCGCGGACACTGAAGCTTTCTTT
CASSPGGADTEAFF
>TRBJ1-1|TRBV5-1|NA|NA
TGCGCCAGCAGCTTGGTGGCGGGGGTGAACACTGAAGCTTTCTTT
CASSLVAGVNTEAFF
>TRBJ2-3|TRBV7-7|NA|NA
TGTGCCAGCAGCTGGCAGGGGACAGATACGCAGTATTTT
CASSWQGTDTQYF
>TRBJ1-2|TRBV27|TRBD1|NA
TGTGCCAGCAGTGAGCCGGGACAGGCGTCCTATGGCTACACCTTC
CASSEPGQASYGYTF
>TRBJ1-3|TRBV9|NA|NA
TGTGCCAGCAGCGTTGCCCCCACGAACAACGACAATAGAAACACCATATATTTT
CASSVAPTNNDNRNTIYF
>TRBJ2-3|TRBV9|NA|NA
TGTGCCAGCAGCGTAGGGACTCTAACAGATACGCAGTATTTT
CASSVGTLTDTQYF
>TRBJ1-1|TRBV19|TRBD1|NA
TGTGCCAGTAGTATAAGTGGGGGGACAGTAGGCGTCACTGAAGCTTTCTTT
CASSISGGTVGVTEAFF
>TRBJ2-1|TRBV27|NA|once
TGTGCCAGCCAGGGAGGCAGCTCCTGGAATGAGCAGTTCTTC
CASQGGSSWNEQFF
>TRBJ2-6|TRBV2|TRBD1|NA
TGTGCCAGCAGGCCGGGACAGGGGGCATATGGGGCCAACGTCCTGACTTTC
CASRPGQGAYGANVLTF